These 24 T cell receptor beta chains came from one sample sequenced in a study of beta chain features in type 1 diabetes. Reverse transcribing all isolated RNA meant expressed TCRB transcripts were sequenced. Clones were read by immunoSEQ multiplex PCR, and TCRdb kept only the in-frame ones, dropping some. The sample lists 400,000 to 600,000 clones, around 28% occurring once. The specimen was naive CD4+ T cells from blood. All receptors come from a man aged 18 to 30 in good health.

The rearrangement links TRBV14 to TRBJ2-6, with D possibly called TRBD1 or TRBD2 (5 bases each). This CDR3 contains 18 residues. Germline V gene sequence: CDR1 SGHDN, CDR2 FVKESK. V lost 4 bases, J lost 6 bases, and 22 bases lay in between. The CDR3 is CASSPTGRSLSEANVLTF. The CDR3 DNA follows: TGTGCCAGCAGCCCAACGGGACGGAGCTTGTCAGAGGCCAACGTCCTGACTTTC.

V and J are TRBV27 and TRBJ2-5; 9 bases fit TRBD1. The CDR3 extends over 13 amino acids. Germline V gene lookup returns CDR1 MNHEY and CDR2 SMNVEV (reference sequence). With V trimmed by 6 bases and J by 3 bases, 2 bases remained unmatched. This CDR3 is CASRRTGEETQYF. The CDR3, as DNA: TGTGCCAGCAGACGGACAGGGGAAGAGACCCAGTACTTC.

This clone was counted only a few times. The chain links TRBV5-6 to TRBJ1-1; D is ambiguous. In germline, CDR1 is SGHDT, CDR2 YYEEEE. Trimming pared 4 bases from V and 1 base from J, leaving 8 bases between. This CDR3 comprises 13 residues. In DNA form, the CDR3 reads TGTGCCAGCAGCGTCACAGCGAACACTGAAGCTTTCTTT. Encoded protein: CASSVTANTEAFF.

Only a few counts were recorded for this clone. The chain links TRBV7-9 to TRBJ2-5; TRBD2 agrees at 15 bases. The junction had 6 bases not matched to a gene; V was cut back by 3 bases and J by 4 bases. Germline loops: CDR1 SEHNR, CDR2 FQNEAQ (reference sequence). CDR3 length equals 17 residues. CDR3 amino acids: CASSFFGLAGGAETQYF. In nucleotides, the CDR3 is TGTGCCAGCAGCTTTTTCGGACTAGCGGGAGGGGCAGAGACCCAGTACTTC.

The genes are TRBV18 and TRBJ2-1; D is ambiguous. Per germline, CDR1 KGHSH and CDR2 LQKENI. The CDR3 extends over 15 amino acids. V lost 3 bases, J lost 0 bases, and 9 bases lay in between. This chain's CDR3 is CASSPRDLSYNEQFF. CDR3 bases: TGTGCCAGCTCACCTAGAGATCTCTCCTACAATGAGCAGTTCTTC.

The chain couples TRBV28 to TRBJ1-2; D is unresolved. CDR3 length equals 12 residues. CDR1 and CDR2 from the germline V gene are MDHEN and SYDVKM. V dropped 4 bases and J dropped 4 bases, with 7 bases sitting between them. CDR3 amino acids: CASSYGSYGYTF. The CDR3 DNA reads TGTGCCAGCAGTTACGGGTCCTATGGCTACACCTTC.

V usage is TRBV7-3 and J usage is TRBJ2-5, with unresolved D. Trimming cost V 5 bases and J 13 bases, with 14 bases left between them. The CDR3 extends over 11 amino acids. Germline lookup yields CDR1 SGHTA and CDR2 FQGTGA. The CDR3 reads CASSTTGHGYF. For the CDR3, the DNA is TGTGCCAGCAGCACGACTGGGCACGGGTACTTC.

This chain connects TRBV2 to TRBJ2-3, with 7 bases fitting TRBD2. Germline V lookup: CDR1 SNHLY, CDR2 FYNNEI. The CDR3 spans 16 residues. Trimming took 10 bases from V and 5 from J; bases not matched to a gene: 18. CDR3 amino acids: CATGPGRGRVGDTQYF. As DNA, the CDR3 is TGTGCCACCGGACCCGGTCGCGGGAGAGTTGGAGATACGCAGTATTTT.

In the case of this clone: Additional DNA sequences in this sample encode the identical CDR3. The chain combines TRBV9 with TRBJ2-7; D possibly uses TRBD1 or TRBD2 (5 bases each). The germline V and J ends were trimmed by 0 bases and 7 bases, with 11 bases remaining between them. CDR1 and CDR2 from the germline V gene are SGDLS and YYNGEE. The CDR3 length is 13 residues. CDR3 coding DNA: TGTGCCAGCAGCGTAGCGTCGGGGCTAGAGCAGTACTTC. Encoded protein: CASSVASGLEQYF.

Comments on this clone: Other DNA sequences from this sample encode an identical CDR3 as well. This chain connects TRBV9 to TRBJ2-5; D tentatively fits TRBD1 or TRBD2 (5 bases each). Trimming removed 0 bases from V and 0 bases from J, with 6 bases in between. Germline V CDR1 and CDR2: SGDLS, YYNGEE. The CDR3 extends over 14 amino acids. As DNA, the CDR3 is TGTGCCAGCAGCGTAGGGGGGTACCAAGAGACCCAGTACTTC. It translates to CASSVGGYQETQYF.

This chain uses TRBV25-1 with TRBJ1-5; 8 positions match TRBD1. The V segment lost 7 bases and the J segment 2 bases; nucleotides outside the gene matches: 7. The CDR3 sequence is 15 residues long. In germline, CDR1 is MGHDK, CDR2 SYGVNS. CDR3 in amino acids: CASTPGGEGNQPQHF. CDR3 DNA sequence: TGTGCCAGCACCCCAGGGGGCGAGGGCAATCAGCCCCAGCATTTT.

This clone came up a few times. V usage is TRBV11-2 and J usage is TRBJ2-2, with no clear D. Trimming cost V 8 bases and J 5 bases, with 6 bases left between them. The CDR3 length is 11 residues. The germline gives CDR1 SGHAT, CDR2 FQNNGV. The CDR3 DNA is TGTGCCAGCGGACGGACCGGGGAGCTGTTTTTT. It codes for CASGRTGELFF.

The rearrangement joins TRBV6-6 to TRBJ2-3; no firm D call. The CDR3 is 14 residues long. The germline CDR1 and CDR2 sequences are MNHNY and SVGAGI (reference sequence). Trimming stripped 5 bases from V and 2 bases from J, with 11 bases between. The CDR3 DNA sequence: TGTGCCAGCAGTAAGACCGCCTTCACAGATACGCAGTATTTT. It encodes CASSKTAFTDTQYF.

A few counts support this clone. This sequence joins TRBV28 and TRBJ2-7, with TRBD2 matching over 9 bases. There are 14 residues in the CDR3. Per germline, CDR1 MDHEN and CDR2 SYDVKM. J lost 4 bases, V lost 6 bases, and 7 bases had no gene match. CDR3 residues: CASRQAGGAYEQYF. In nucleotides, the CDR3 is TGTGCCAGCAGACAGGCGGGAGGGGCGTACGAGCAGTACTTC.

This clone was counted between two and nine times. The genes are TRBV29-1 and TRBJ1-2; D remains unclear. Germline V gene data show CDR1 as SQVTM and CDR2 as ANQGSEA. Between the trimmed V and J ends, which lost 5 bases and 1 base, there was a span of 11 bases. The CDR3 is 13 amino acids. The CDR3 region has the DNA TGCAGCGTTTCCGGCGGTTATAACTATGGCTACACCTTC. The encoded protein is CSVSGGYNYGYTF. Using reference TRBV29-1 and TRBJ1-2 for the parts outside the CDR3, the full variable domain is SAVISQKPSRDICQRGTSLTIQCQVDSQVTMMFWYRQQPGQSLTLIATANQGSEATYESGFVIDKFPISRPNLTFSTLTVSNMSPEDSSIYLCSVSGGYNYGYTFGSGTRLTVV.

The gene calls are TRBV6-1 and TRBJ2-7, with TRBD2 as a possible D gene (5 bases). The V end was cut by 0 bases, the J end by 4 bases, with 10 bases between. Germline values: CDR1 MNHNS, CDR2 SASEGT. The CDR3 totals 14 residues. Here the CDR3 reads CASSEADFPYEQYF. For the CDR3, the DNA is TGTGCCAGCAGTGAAGCGGACTTTCCGTACGAGCAGTACTTC.

V and J are TRBV5-1 and TRBJ2-1; the match to TRBD2 covers 10 bases. The CDR3 runs 15 residues. The V and J ends lost 4 bases and 0 bases, in that order; junction bases with no gene match: 1. The germline CDR1 and CDR2 sequences are SGHRS and YFSETQ. The chain's CDR3 is CASSRTSGSYNEQFF. CDR3 in DNA: TGCGCCAGCAGCCGGACTAGCGGCTCCTACAATGAGCAGTTCTTC.

Worth noting for this clone: This CDR3 is also generated by other DNA sequences in the sample. The chain is built from TRBV20-1 and TRBJ1-2; D call uncertain. This CDR3 has 11 residues. V dropped 3 bases and J dropped 3 bases, with 5 bases sitting between them. From germline, CDR1 is DFQATT and CDR2 SNEGSKA (reference sequence). The DNA of the CDR3 is TGCAGTGCTAGGGGTGACTATGGCTACACCTTC. Protein: CSARGDYGYTF.

A remark on this clone: Distinct nucleotide sequences in the sample also encode this CDR3. The genes are TRBV5-1 and TRBJ2-1; 11 nucleotides agree with TRBD2. V was clipped by 2 bases and J by 4 bases; unmatched bases: 2. Germline V gives CDR1 SGHRS, CDR2 YFSETQ. The CDR3 has 15 residues. The CDR3 protein is CASSFTSGSYNEQFF. The CDR3 nucleotides are TGCGCCAGCAGCTTCACTAGCGGGAGTTACAATGAGCAGTTCTTC.

The genes are TRBV19 and TRBJ1-1, with TRBD1 matching 9 bases. The V gene's germline CDR1 is LNHDA and CDR2 SQIVND (reference sequence). Losses at the gene ends were 7 bases for V and 0 bases for J; bases not matched to a gene: 3. CDR3 length equals 14 residues. CDR3 DNA: TGTGCCAGTACCCGGACAGGGGTGAACACTGAAGCTTTCTTT. It encodes CASTRTGVNTEAFF.

This clone was observed a few times. V usage is TRBV19 and J usage is TRBJ2-2; 7 positions agree with TRBD1. This CDR3 region has 14 residues. V shed 8 bases and J 4 bases; nucleotides not matched to a gene: 7. The germline CDR1 and CDR2 sequences are LNHDA and SQIVND (reference sequence). The CDR3: CASLRAGGTGELFF. In DNA form, the CDR3 reads TGTGCCAGTCTGAGGGCAGGGGGCACCGGGGAGCTGTTTTTT. Full variable domain (remainder filled in from reference TRBV19 and TRBJ2-2): DGGITQSPKYLFRKEGQNVTLSCEQNLNHDAMYWYRQDPGQGLRLIYYSQIVNDFQKGDIAEGYSVSREKKESFPLTVTSAQKNPTAFYLCASLRAGGTGELFFGEGSRLTVL.

The J gene is TRBJ2-1, the V gene TRBV2, with 7 nucleotides matching TRBD2. The V segment lost 6 bases and the J segment 2 bases; nucleotides outside the gene matches: 10. Germline loops: CDR1 SNHLY, CDR2 FYNNEI. The length of the CDR3 is 16 residues. DNA of the CDR3: TGTGCCAGCAGGCCCGGAGCGGGACTGGCCTACAATGAGCAGTTCTTC. It is translated as CASRPGAGLAYNEQFF.

This clone was found a few times. The DNA for the CDR3 is TGTGCCATCAGTCACAGGGGATCCCCCGAAGTGCAGACCCAGTACTTC. The encoded protein is CAISHRGSPEVQTQYF. This sequence joins TRBV10-3 and TRBJ2-5, with 7 positions matching TRBD1. Germline-derived CDR1 and CDR2 are ENHRY and SYGVKD. V lost 5 bases and J lost 6; bases outside the gene matches: 15. The CDR3 runs 16 residues.

A remark on this clone: Other DNA sequences in this specimen translate into the identical CDR3. This chain joins TRBV7-2 and TRBJ2-1, with 9 nucleotides matching TRBD1. CDR1 is SGHTA, CDR2 FQGNSA, per germline. This CDR3 spans 15 amino acids. J gave up 0 bases and V 5 bases, and 2 bases lay outside the gene matches. In DNA, the CDR3 is TGTGCCAGCAGCCCGGACAGGGGCTCCTACAATGAGCAGTTCTTC. As protein: CASSPDRGSYNEQFF.